The rows below give T cell receptor beta chains drawn from one sample of a study of T cell repertoires in cytomegalovirus infection. TCRdb re-called the reads through MiXCR, storing one row per CDR3 protein. This sample has some 600,000 distinct CDR3 sequences, with approximately 24% found just once. The source material was CD8+ T cells from PBMCs. The source of these receptors is a human donor in good health (CMV status not recorded). Some clones in this sample may be carry-over from other donors' samples. The CDR3 runs from the conserved cysteine through the conserved F or W. The D gene is left open where the match is weak. Expanded clones are given a class, and other clones once, few, many or no size at all.

D | J | size | V | length | DNA | CDR3
TRBD2 | TRBJ2-5 | few | TRBV29-1 | 10 | TGCAGCGCGGGGGGGGAGACCCAGTACTTC | CSAGGETQYF
TRBD2 | TRBJ2-7 | few | TRBV29-1 | 17 | TGCAGCGTTGAAGCCCCCGGGGATAGCGGGGAGACCTACGAGCAGTACTTC | CSVEAPGDSGETYEQYF
TRBD2 | TRBJ2-7 | - | TRBV20-1 | 16 | TGCAGTGCTTCCTTCGGGACTAGCGGGGGGACCTACGAGCAGTACTTC | CSASFGTSGGTYEQYF
TRBD1 | TRBJ1-5 | - | TRBV28 | 13 | TGTACCAGCAGTTTACAGGGGAATGAGCCCCAGCATTTT | CTSSLQGNEPQHF
- | TRBJ2-7 | - | TRBV6-2/TRBV6-3 | 12 | TGTGCCAGCAGTTGGGGGGCCTACGAGCAGTACTTC | CASSWGAYEQYF
- | TRBJ2-1 | - | TRBV20-1 | 15 | TGCAGTGCTAGAGTTCCGGGGGAGGATTACAATGAGCAGTTCTTC | CSARVPGEDYNEQFF
- | TRBJ2-1 | many | TRBV7-2 | 12 | TGTGCCAGCATCCAGGCCTACAATGAGCAGTTCTTC | CASIQAYNEQFF
- | TRBJ2-5 | - | TRBV4-2 | 15 | TGTGCCAGCAGCCAAGATGGAGGGCAGCAAGAGACCCAGTACTTC | CASSQDGGQQETQYF
TRBD1 | TRBJ2-1 | few | TRBV7-9 | 15 | TGTGCCAGCAGACCTGGACAGGGGGCTTACAATGAGCAGTTCTTC | CASRPGQGAYNEQFF
- | TRBJ2-1 | many | TRBV7-8 | 16 | TGTGCCAGCAGCTTGGGCCCGGGGGAGCCCTACAATGAGCAGTTCTTC | CASSLGPGEPYNEQFF
- | TRBJ2-1 | few | TRBV28 | 16 | TGTGCCAGCACCCTCCCGTCGGCGGGGATACTCAATGAGCAGTTCTTC | CASTLPSAGILNEQFF
TRBD1 | TRBJ2-4 | few | TRBV19 | 13 | TGTGCCTGCCAGGACGGGACAGGAAACATTCAGTACTTC | CACQDGTGNIQYF
- | TRBJ2-2 | - | TRBV14 | 13 | TGTGCCAGCAGCCAAGTTGGCGCCGGGGAGCTGTTTTTT | CASSQVGAGELFF
TRBD2 | TRBJ2-1 | - | TRBV4-3 | 17 | TGCGCCAGCAGCCGTACTCGGACTAGCGGGACCGTCAATGAGCAGTTCTTC | CASSRTRTSGTVNEQFF
- | TRBJ2-7 | few | TRBV19 | 12 | TGTGCCAGTATGTCCAGCGCCTACGAGCAGTACTTC | CASMSSAYEQYF
TRBD2 | TRBJ2-1 | many | TRBV7-9 | 16 | TGTGCCAGCAGCCCTGAAGCGGGGGGGATTTACAATGAGCAGTTCTTC | CASSPEAGGIYNEQFF
- | TRBJ1-1 | many | TRBV29-1 | 10 | TGCAGCTGGAGGGGGACTGAAGCTTTCTTT | CSWRGTEAFF
- | TRBJ2-5 | - | TRBV25-1 | 15 | TGTGCCAGCAGTGAATATTGGAGTCCGGGGGAGACCCAGTACTTC | CASSEYWSPGETQYF
TRBD2 | TRBJ2-5 | - | TRBV28 | 17 | TGTGCCAGCAGTTTATTGTTCGAGACTAGCCGTAGAGAGGGACAGTACTTC | CASSLLFETSRREGQYF
- | TRBJ2-1 | - | TRBV12-3/TRBV12-4 | 11 | TGTGCCAGCAGTTTTAGCCGTGAGCAGTTCTTC | CASSFSREQFF
- | TRBJ1-1 | - | TRBV4-1 | 14 | TGCGCCAGCAGCGCGGGGGGGGCTGGCACTGAAGCTTTCTTT | CASSAGGAGTEAFF
- | TRBJ2-1 | - | TRBV7-9 | 14 | TGTGCCAGCAGCCCTGACAATCTGGAAAATGAGCAGTTCTTC | CASSPDNLENEQFF
TRBD1 | TRBJ1-2 | many | TRBV5-5 | 14 | TGTGCCAGCAGCTTTGACAGGGGATCCTATGGCTACACCTTC | CASSFDRGSYGYTF
TRBD2 | TRBJ2-3 | - | TRBV20-1 | 16 | TGCAGTGCTGATTACTTAGCGGGGGGTAGCACAGATACGCAGTATTTT | CSADYLAGGSTDTQYF
- | TRBJ2-5 | - | TRBV12-3/TRBV12-4 | 14 | TGTGCCAGCAGTTCTCGGACTGCCCAAGAGACCCAGTACTTC | CASSSRTAQETQYF
TRBD2 | TRBJ2-1 | - | TRBV3-1 | 17 | TGTGCCAGCAGCCTCCTCGGGACTAGCGGGGGGCTCGGTGAGCAGTTCTTC | CASSLLGTSGGLGEQFF
- | TRBJ2-3 | - | TRBV6-5 | 14 | TGTGCCAGCAGTTACGGACATGACACAGATACGCAGTATTTT | CASSYGHDTDTQYF
- | TRBJ1-3 | - | TRBV28 | 16 | TGTGCCAGCAGTTCCGCGGTTATACGCTCTGGAAACACCATATATTTT | CASSSAVIRSGNTIYF